The clone carrying this TCR beta chain was picked up a small number of times. The CDR3 totals 13 residues. Trimming removed 1 base at V and 4 bases at J, with 7 bases between. Germline V CDR1 and CDR2: KGHSH, LQKENI. The data stem from a study of blood T cell repertoires in COVID-19. The wider study: The origin of the acute and convalescent COVID-19 samples was the United States, Italy and Spain. From T cells, B-cell-depleted T cells, or PBMCs came the material, which was cDNA or gDNA.

In the original processing: Counts of nucleated cells, estimated from reference gene primer amplification, were obtained. The protocol was immunoSEQ multiplex PCR, while the TCRdb copy is restricted to in-frame clones and leaves out a portion. That table supplies the V and J calls and clone size; D and trimming were determined from the DNA. The repertoire holds nearly 80,000 clones, less than 90% seen once, with approximately 5.8% in the top ten. This chain uses TRBV18 with TRBJ1-1; D is perhaps TRBD1 (5 bases). The sequence came from a man in his sixties with active or convalescent COVID-19. Sequences were obtained from peripheral blood. In nucleotides, the CDR3 is TGTGCCAGCTCACCACGGGGCTCCACTGAAGCTTTCTTT. It yields the protein CASSPRGSTEAFF. The full variable domain, with the rest looked up from reference TRBV18 and TRBJ1-1, is NAGVMQNPRHLVRRRGQEARLRCSPMKGHSHVYWYRQLPEEGLKFMVYLQKENIIDESGMPKERFSAEFPKEGPSILRIQQVVRGDSAAYFCASSPRGSTEAFFGQGTRLTVV.